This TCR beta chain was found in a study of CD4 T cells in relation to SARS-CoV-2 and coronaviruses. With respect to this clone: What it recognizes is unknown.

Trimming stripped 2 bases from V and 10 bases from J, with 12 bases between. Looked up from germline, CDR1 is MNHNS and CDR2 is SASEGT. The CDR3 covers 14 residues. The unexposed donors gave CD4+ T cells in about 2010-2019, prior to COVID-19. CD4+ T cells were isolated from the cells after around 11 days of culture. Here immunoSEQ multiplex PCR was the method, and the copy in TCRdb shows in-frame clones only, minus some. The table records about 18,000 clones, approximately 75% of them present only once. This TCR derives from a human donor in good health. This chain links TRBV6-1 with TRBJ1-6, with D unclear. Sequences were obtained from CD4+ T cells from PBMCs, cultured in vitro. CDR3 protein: CASSESWGQSPLHF. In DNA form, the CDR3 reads TGTGCCAGCAGTGAATCCTGGGGTCAATCACCCCTCCACTTT.